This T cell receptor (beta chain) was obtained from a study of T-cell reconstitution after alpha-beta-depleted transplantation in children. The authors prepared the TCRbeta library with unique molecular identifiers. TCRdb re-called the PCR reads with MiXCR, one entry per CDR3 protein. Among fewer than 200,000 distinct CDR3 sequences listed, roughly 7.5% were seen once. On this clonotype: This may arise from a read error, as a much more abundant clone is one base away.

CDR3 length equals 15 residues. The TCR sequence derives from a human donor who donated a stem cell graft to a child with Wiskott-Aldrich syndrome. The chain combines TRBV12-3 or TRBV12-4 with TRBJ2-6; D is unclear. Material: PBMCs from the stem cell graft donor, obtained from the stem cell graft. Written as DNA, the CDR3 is TGTGCCAGCAGTTTCTCGGGCTCTGGGACCAACGTCCTGACTTTC. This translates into CASSFSGSGTNVLTF.